This T cell receptor (beta chain) was documented in a study of cytomegalovirus exposure and HLA in healthy donors. Study findings and constraints: Most observed TCR sequences were rare, whereas some public TCRs were detected in many donors. In a later analysis, HLA-associated TCR beta chains were more clonally expanded than equally common others. The study had only CMV serostatus as immune exposure information.

This CDR3 contains 16 residues. The J segment lost 4 bases and the V segment lost 9 bases, leaving 14 bases of the junction unmatched. CDR1 is MDHEN and CDR2 is SYDVKM in the germline V gene. PCR was performed using 60 Vbeta and 13 Jbeta primers. Using immunoSEQ multiplex PCR, the repertoire was profiled, and TCRdb retains in-frame clones only, with some absent. This sample yields approximately 190,000 clones, of which around 78% are seen a single time; about 14% belongs to the top ten. This clone occurred once. The antigen is unknown. Sequencing was carried out using PBMCs. The TCR sequence derives from a woman in her thirties in good health and CMV-seropositive. V and J are TRBV28 and TRBJ1-5, with 8 bases matching TRBD1. The CDR3 DNA reads as TGTGCCAGGCCTAGCAAACGCAGGGGGCAAAATCAGCCCCAGCATTTT. This codes for CARPSKRRGQNQPQHF. Full variable domain (outside the CDR3, taken from reference TRBV28 and TRBJ1-5): DVKVTQSSRYLVKRTGEKVFLECVQDMDHENMFWYRQDPGLGLRLIYFSYDVKMKEKGDIPEGYSVSREKKERFSLILESASTNQTSMYLCARPSKRRGQNQPQHFGDGTRLSIL.